The 18 T cell receptor beta chains given below trace back to one sample, sequenced in a study of blood T cell repertoires in COVID-19. Only in-frame clones appear in the TCRdb table, and some are missing; sequencing was by immunoSEQ multiplex PCR. Of 250,000 to 300,000 clones listed, 89% were seen once; the top ten hold about an eighth. Material: peripheral blood. These receptor sequences come from a woman aged 60-75 years with acute or convalescent COVID-19.

The chain couples TRBV27 to TRBJ2-1, with TRBD2 matching over 12 bases. Germline-derived CDR1 and CDR2 are MNHEY and SMNVEV (reference sequence). With V trimmed by 5 bases and J by 9 bases, 5 bases remained unmatched. CDR3 size: 14 residues. CDR3 sequence reads: CASSTSGRSGEQFF. Here the CDR3 DNA reads TGTGCCAGCAGTACTAGCGGGAGGTCAGGTGAGCAGTTCTTC.

The J gene is TRBJ2-1, the V gene TRBV11-3; D is undetermined. This CDR3 is built from 16 residues. Germline V lookup: CDR1 SGHNT, CDR2 YENEEA. Trimming pared 0 bases from V and 6 bases from J, leaving 15 bases between. The CDR3 here is CASSLDARESPNEQFF. The CDR3 region has the DNA TGTGCCAGCAGCTTAGACGCTCGAGAGAGCCCCAATGAGCAGTTCTTC.

This CDR3 is CASSKRERNTEAFF. The DNA for the CDR3 is TGTGCCAGCAGCAAACGCGAAAGGAACACTGAAGCTTTCTTT. This rearrangement joins TRBV5-4 to TRBJ1-1; D unresolved. There are 14 residues in the CDR3. Germline-derived CDR1 and CDR2 are SGHNT and YYREEE (reference sequence). V gave up 4 bases and J gave up 1 base, with 11 bases separating them.

J is TRBJ1-1 and V is TRBV10-3, with 8 bases that match TRBD1. Germline V gene data show CDR1 as ENHRY and CDR2 as SYGVKD. CDR3 length equals 15 residues. V shed 5 bases and J 2 bases; nucleotides not matched to a gene: 7. The CDR3 DNA is TGTGCCATCAGTTCTCCGGGACAGGTAAACACTGAAGCTTTCTTT. Protein sequence: CAISSPGQVNTEAFF.

Worth noting for this clone: In the same sample, other DNA sequences code for this CDR3. V gene TRBV5-1 combines with J gene TRBJ2-1, with a possible D match to TRBD2 (6 bases). CDR3 length equals 14 residues. Trimming left V 4 bases short and J 1 base short, with 9 bases between. CDR1 is SGHRS and CDR2 is YFSETQ in the germline V gene. The CDR3 protein is CASSRDSSYNEQFF. CDR3 coding DNA: TGCGCCAGCAGCCGGGACTCTTCCTACAATGAGCAGTTCTTC.

This clone showed up just once. The chain is built from TRBV9 and TRBJ2-7; no reliable D call. V was clipped by 4 bases and J by 1 base, with 12 bases between them. CDR1 and CDR2 (germline): SGDLS, YYNGEE. The CDR3 extends over 14 amino acids. The CDR3 is CASSPTRLSYEQYF. In nucleotides, the CDR3 is TGTGCCAGCAGCCCCACCCGGTTGTCCTACGAGCAGTACTTC.

The chain employs TRBV9 and TRBJ2-7, with 11 bases that match TRBD2. The CDR3 consists of 15 residues. CDR1 and CDR2 from the germline V gene are SGDLS and YYNGEE. V gave up 0 bases and J gave up 6 bases; unmatched junction bases: 5. The DNA for the CDR3 is TGTGCCAGCAGCGTAGCTACTAGCGGGAGCGGCGAGCAGTACTTC. It is translated as CASSVATSGSGEQYF.

The chain links TRBV5-5 to TRBJ2-7; TRBD1 matches at 7 bases. The CDR3 has 14 residues. V lost 2 bases, J lost 4 bases, and 6 bases stayed unmatched. CDR1 and CDR2 (germline): SGHKS, YYEKEE (reference sequence). Here the CDR3 reads CASSFGTVQYEQYF. The CDR3 DNA is TGTGCCAGCAGCTTCGGGACAGTTCAATACGAGCAGTACTTC. The full variable domain, its missing parts supplied by reference TRBV5-5 and TRBJ2-7, is DAGVTQSPTHLIKTRGQQVTLRCSPISGHKSVSWYQQVLGQGPQFIFQYYEKEERGRGNFPDRFSARQFPNYSSELNVNALLLGDSALYLCASSFGTVQYEQYFGPGTRLTVT.

This rearrangement joins TRBV4-2 to TRBJ1-5; tentative D call: TRBD1 (6 bases). The CDR3 is 17 amino acids. Germline-derived CDR1 and CDR2 are LGHNA and YNFKEQ. V was trimmed by 4 bases and J by 0 bases, leaving 16 bases between them. CDR3 amino acids: CASSPQTRDNSNQPQHF. The CDR3 DNA follows: TGTGCCAGCAGCCCTCAAACCCGGGACAATAGCAATCAGCCCCAGCATTTT.

A few counts support this clone. This chain connects TRBV7-2 to TRBJ2-7; TRBD1 is a possible D gene (5 bases). CDR1 is SGHTA and CDR2 is FQGNSA in the germline V gene. The CDR3 runs to 14 residues. Deletions cut 2 bases from V and 1 base from J, with 9 bases between. CDR3 nucleotide sequence: TGTGCCAGCAGCTTACAGGGCCGATCCTACGAGCAGTACTTC. Its translation is CASSLQGRSYEQYF.

The chain recombines TRBV28 with TRBJ2-2; the D is unclear. Germline values: CDR1 MDHEN, CDR2 SYDVKM. V lost 11 bases and J 2 bases, leaving 12 bases between the germline ends. CDR3 length: 13 amino acids. CDR3 sequence (DNA): TGTGCCGCTCTATTTCGAAACACCGGGGAGCTGTTTTTT. This translates into CAALFRNTGELFF.

V usage is TRBV5-1 and J usage is TRBJ1-1; D ambiguous. Germline values: CDR1 SGHRS, CDR2 YFSETQ. The CDR3 spans 14 residues. With 0 bases removed from V and 4 bases from J, the gap between germline ends came to 10 bases. The CDR3 here is CASSLEIGGTEAFF. The CDR3 DNA follows: TGCGCCAGCAGCTTGGAGATTGGAGGCACTGAAGCTTTCTTT. The variable domain in full, completed from reference TRBV5-1 and TRBJ1-1, reads KAGVTQTPRYLIKTRGQQVTLSCSPISGHRSVSWYQQTPGQGLQFLFEYFSETQRNKGNFPGRFSGRQFSNSRSEMNVSTLELGDSALYLCASSLEIGGTEAFFGQGTRLTVV.

This sequence joins TRBV24-1 and TRBJ2-3, with a possible D match to TRBD1 (5 bases). V shed 9 bases and J shed 3 bases, with 12 bases lying between them. CDR3 length: 13 amino acids. CDR1 and CDR2 (germline): KGHDR, SFDVKD. The CDR3 loop reads CATGAALTDTQYF. CDR3 in DNA: TGTGCCACCGGGGCGGCTCTGACAGATACGCAGTATTTT.

This sequence joins TRBV6-6 and TRBJ2-7; 10 positions agree with TRBD2. Unmatched junction bases numbered 6, after V lost 8 bases and J lost 5 bases. The CDR3 is 13 residues long. The germline CDR1 and CDR2 sequences are MNHNY and SVGAGI (reference sequence). The CDR3 region is CASQAGGPHEQYF. In DNA form, the CDR3 reads TGTGCCAGCCAAGCGGGGGGGCCCCACGAGCAGTACTTC.

This clone has a handful of counts. The chain carries TRBV12-3 or TRBV12-4 and TRBJ2-2; 8 nucleotides match TRBD2. Losses at the gene ends were 7 bases for V and 5 bases for J; bases not matched to a gene: 3. CDR3 length: 13 residues. The CDR3 here is CASKIAGTGELFF. The CDR3 coding sequence is TGTGCCAGCAAAATAGCGGGAACCGGGGAGCTGTTTTTT.

This clone was recorded a few times. This chain links TRBV5-1 with TRBJ2-3; D might be TRBD1 (6 bases). The CDR3 totals 15 residues. Trimming cost V 0 bases and J 0 bases, with 8 bases left between them. The germline CDR1 and CDR2 sequences are SGHRS and YFSETQ. CDR3 nucleotides: TGCGCCAGCAGCTTGGTGACAGGAAGCACAGATACGCAGTATTTT. Protein product: CASSLVTGSTDTQYF.

The chain uses TRBV27 and TRBJ1-4; the D gene is possibly TRBD1 (6 bases). The ends were cut back, 2 bases at V and 4 bases at J, with 8 bases in the middle. The CDR3 consists of 14 residues. Per the germline V gene, CDR1 is MNHEY and CDR2 is SMNVEV (reference sequence). In nucleotides, the CDR3 is TGTGCCAGCAGTTTAGGACAGAATAATGAAAAACTGTTTTTT. Translated: CASSLGQNNEKLFF.

The chain combines TRBV5-1 with TRBJ1-1; 7 positions match TRBD1. The CDR3 extends over 13 amino acids. From germline, CDR1 is SGHRS and CDR2 YFSETQ. Trimming removed 3 bases from V and 3 bases from J; junction bases left unmatched: 2. CDR3 in amino acids: CASSYTGDTEAFF. The CDR3 region has the DNA TGCGCCAGCAGCTATACAGGGGACACTGAAGCTTTCTTT.